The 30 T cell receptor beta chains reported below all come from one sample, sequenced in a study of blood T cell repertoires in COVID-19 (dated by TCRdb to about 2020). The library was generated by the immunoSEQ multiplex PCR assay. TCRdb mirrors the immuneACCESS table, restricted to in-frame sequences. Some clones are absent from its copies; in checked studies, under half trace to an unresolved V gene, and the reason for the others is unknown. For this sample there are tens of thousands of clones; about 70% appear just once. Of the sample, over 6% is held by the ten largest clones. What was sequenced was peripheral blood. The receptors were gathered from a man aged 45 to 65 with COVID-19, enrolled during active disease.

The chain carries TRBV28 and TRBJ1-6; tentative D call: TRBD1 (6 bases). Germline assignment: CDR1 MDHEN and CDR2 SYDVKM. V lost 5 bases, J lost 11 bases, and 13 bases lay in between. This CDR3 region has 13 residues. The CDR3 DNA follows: TGTGCCAGCAGTGAAACAGGGTCTCCACCCCTCCACTTT. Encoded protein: CASSETGSPPLHF.

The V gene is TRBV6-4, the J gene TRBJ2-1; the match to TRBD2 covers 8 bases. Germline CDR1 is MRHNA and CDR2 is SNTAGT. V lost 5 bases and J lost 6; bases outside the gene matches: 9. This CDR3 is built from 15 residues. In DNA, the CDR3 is TGTGCCAGCAGTCGCAGCGGGAGCCCCCTCAATGAGCAGTTCTTC. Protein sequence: CASSRSGSPLNEQFF.

In DNA form, the CDR3 reads TGTGCCAGCAGCTTACAGGGGGCGAACACCGGGGAGCTGTTTTTT. Its protein is CASSLQGANTGELFF. This sequence joins TRBV5-5 and TRBJ2-2, with TRBD1 identical over 8 bases. The CDR3 is 15 amino acids. The V gene's germline CDR1 is SGHKS and CDR2 YYEKEE (reference sequence). V trimming: 2 bases; J trimming: 0 bases; junction bases outside the gene matches: 0. Together with reference TRBV5-5 and TRBJ2-2, the CDR3 gives the full variable domain: DAGVTQSPTHLIKTRGQQVTLRCSPISGHKSVSWYQQVLGQGPQFIFQYYEKEERGRGNFPDRFSARQFPNYSSELNVNALLLGDSALYLCASSLQGANTGELFFGEGSRLTVL.

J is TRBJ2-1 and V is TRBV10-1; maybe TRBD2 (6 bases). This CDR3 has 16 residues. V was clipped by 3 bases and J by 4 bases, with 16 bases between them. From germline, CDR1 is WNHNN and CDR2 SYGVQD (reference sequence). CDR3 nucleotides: TGCGCCAGCAGTGAAGAGCGGGCTAGCCCATACAATGAGCAGTTCTTC. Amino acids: CASSEERASPYNEQFF.

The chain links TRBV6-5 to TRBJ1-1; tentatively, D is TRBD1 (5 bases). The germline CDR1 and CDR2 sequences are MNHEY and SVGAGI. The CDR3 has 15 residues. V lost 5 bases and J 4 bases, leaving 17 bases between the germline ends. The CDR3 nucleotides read TGTGCCAGCAGTCCGACAGACCCTTTATTCACTGAAGCTTTCTTT. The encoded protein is CASSPTDPLFTEAFF.

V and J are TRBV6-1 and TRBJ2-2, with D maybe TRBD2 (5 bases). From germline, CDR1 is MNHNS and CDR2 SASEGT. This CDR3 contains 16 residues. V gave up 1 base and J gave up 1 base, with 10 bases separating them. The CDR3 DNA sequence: TGTGCCAGCAGTGAAGGACGGGGAGAGAACACCGGGGAGCTGTTTTTT. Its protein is CASSEGRGENTGELFF.

The CDR3 region is CASSLRGGAVNEQFF. The DNA of the CDR3 is TGTGCCAGCAGCCTCCGCGGGGGGGCCGTAAATGAGCAGTTCTTC. This chain joins TRBV3-1 (or the pseudogene TRBV3-2) and TRBJ2-1; 9 nucleotides agree with TRBD2. The ends lost 4 bases at V and 7 bases at J; junction bases unmatched: 8. This CDR3 has 15 residues. Germline CDR1 is LGHDT and CDR2 is YNNKEL (reference sequence).

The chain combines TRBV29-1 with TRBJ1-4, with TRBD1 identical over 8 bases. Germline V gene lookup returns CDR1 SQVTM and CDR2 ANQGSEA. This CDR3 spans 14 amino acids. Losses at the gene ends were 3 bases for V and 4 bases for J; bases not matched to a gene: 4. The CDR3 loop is CSVEGTGDNEKLFF. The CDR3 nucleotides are TGCAGCGTTGAGGGGACAGGCGATAATGAAAAACTGTTTTTT.

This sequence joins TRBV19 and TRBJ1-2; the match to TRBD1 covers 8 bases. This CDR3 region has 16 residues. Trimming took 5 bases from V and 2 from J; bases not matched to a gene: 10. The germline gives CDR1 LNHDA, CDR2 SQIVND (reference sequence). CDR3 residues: CASSPMDRALNYGYTF. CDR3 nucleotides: TGTGCCAGTAGTCCAATGGACAGGGCGCTCAACTATGGCTACACCTTC.

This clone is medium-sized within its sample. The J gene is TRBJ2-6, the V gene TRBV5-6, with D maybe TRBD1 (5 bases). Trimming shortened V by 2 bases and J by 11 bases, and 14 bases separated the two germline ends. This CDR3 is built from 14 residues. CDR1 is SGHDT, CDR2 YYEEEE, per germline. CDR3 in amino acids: CASSFSTVLDVLTF. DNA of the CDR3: TGTGCCAGCAGCTTTTCGACAGTGTTGGACGTCCTGACTTTC.

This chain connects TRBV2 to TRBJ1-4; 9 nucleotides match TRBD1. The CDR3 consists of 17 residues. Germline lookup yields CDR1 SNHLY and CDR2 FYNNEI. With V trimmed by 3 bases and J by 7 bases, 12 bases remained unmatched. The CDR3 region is CASSDRDRAVRREKLFF. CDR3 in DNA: TGTGCCAGCAGTGATAGGGACAGGGCAGTCCGTCGTGAAAAACTGTTTTTT.

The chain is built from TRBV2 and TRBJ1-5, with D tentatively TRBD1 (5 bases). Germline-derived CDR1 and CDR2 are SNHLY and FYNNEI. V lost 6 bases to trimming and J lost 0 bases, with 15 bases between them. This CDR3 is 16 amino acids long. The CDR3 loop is CASSYGHVNSNQPQHF. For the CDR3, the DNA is TGTGCCAGCAGCTACGGACACGTTAATAGCAATCAGCCCCAGCATTTT.

The CDR3 sequence is CASSVSPGPTYEQYF. DNA of the CDR3: TGTGCCAGCAGCGTAAGTCCAGGGCCCACATACGAGCAGTACTTC. The genes are TRBV9 and TRBJ2-7; tentative D call: TRBD1 (5 bases). Trimming left V 1 base short and J 4 bases short, with 15 bases between. From germline, CDR1 is SGDLS and CDR2 YYNGEE. CDR3 length: 15 amino acids.

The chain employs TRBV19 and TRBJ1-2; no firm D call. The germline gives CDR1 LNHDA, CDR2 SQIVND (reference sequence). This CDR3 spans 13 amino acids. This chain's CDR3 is CAAGPQRGYGYTF. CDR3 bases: TGTGCAGCGGGTCCTCAGAGAGGCTATGGCTACACCTTC.

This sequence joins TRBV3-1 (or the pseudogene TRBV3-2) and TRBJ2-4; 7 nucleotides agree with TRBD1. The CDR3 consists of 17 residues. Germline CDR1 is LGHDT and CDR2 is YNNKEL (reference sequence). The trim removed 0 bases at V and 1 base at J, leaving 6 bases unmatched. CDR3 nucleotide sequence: TGTGCCAGCAGCCAAGATAAGGGGGCTTGGGCCAAAAACATTCAGTACTTC. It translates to CASSQDKGAWAKNIQYF.

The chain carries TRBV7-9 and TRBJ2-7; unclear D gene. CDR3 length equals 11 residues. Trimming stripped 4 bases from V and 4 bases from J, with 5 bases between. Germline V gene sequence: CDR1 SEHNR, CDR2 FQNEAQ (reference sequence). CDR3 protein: CASSSTYEQYF. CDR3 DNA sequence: TGTGCCAGCAGCTCCACATACGAGCAGTACTTC.

CDR3 in DNA: TGCGCCAGCAGTGAGGCCACAACCGGGGAGCTGTTTTTT. Amino acids: CASSEATTGELFF. The chain has TRBV10-1 and TRBJ2-2; no reliable D call. The CDR3 has 13 amino acids. Trimming left V 2 bases short and J 5 bases short, with 6 bases between. Germline CDR1 and CDR2: WNHNN and SYGVQD (reference sequence).

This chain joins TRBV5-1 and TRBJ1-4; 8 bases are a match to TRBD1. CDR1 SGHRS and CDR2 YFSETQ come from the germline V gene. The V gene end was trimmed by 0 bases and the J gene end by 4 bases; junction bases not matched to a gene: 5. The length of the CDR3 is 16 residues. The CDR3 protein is CASSLGTGGINEKLFF. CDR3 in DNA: TGCGCCAGCAGCTTGGGAACAGGGGGGATTAATGAAAAACTGTTTTTT.

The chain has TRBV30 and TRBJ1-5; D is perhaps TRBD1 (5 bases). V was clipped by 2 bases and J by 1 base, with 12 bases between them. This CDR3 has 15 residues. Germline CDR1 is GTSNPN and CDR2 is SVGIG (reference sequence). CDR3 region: CAWSIGAESNQPQHF. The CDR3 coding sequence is TGTGCCTGGAGTATTGGGGCTGAGAGCAATCAGCCCCAGCATTTT.

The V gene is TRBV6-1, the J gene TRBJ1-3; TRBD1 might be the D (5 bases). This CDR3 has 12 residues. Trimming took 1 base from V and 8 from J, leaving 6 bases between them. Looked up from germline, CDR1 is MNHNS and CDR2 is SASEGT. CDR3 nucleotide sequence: TGTGCCAGCAGTGAAGTAGGGGACACCATATATTTT. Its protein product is CASSEVGDTIYF.

CDR3 region: CASSESRQVDYEQYF. CDR3 coding DNA: TGTGCCAGCAGTGAGAGCAGGCAGGTGGATTACGAGCAGTACTTC. The gene calls are TRBV2 and TRBJ2-7; D is unresolved. The germline CDR1 and CDR2 sequences are SNHLY and FYNNEI. V gave up 3 bases and J gave up 4 bases, with 16 bases separating them. This CDR3 contains 15 residues. Full variable domain (rest looked up from reference TRBV2 and TRBJ2-7): EPEVTQTPSHQVTQMGQEVILRCVPISNHLYFYWYRQILGQKVEFLVSFYNNEISEKSEIFDDQFSVERPDGSNFTLKIRSTKLEDSAMYFCASSESRQVDYEQYFGPGTRLTVT.

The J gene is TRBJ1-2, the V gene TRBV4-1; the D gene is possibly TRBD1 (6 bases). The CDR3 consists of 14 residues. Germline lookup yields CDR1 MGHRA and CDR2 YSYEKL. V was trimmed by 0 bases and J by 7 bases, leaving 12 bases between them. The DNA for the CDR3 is TGCGCCAGCAGCCAAGAAACAGGACAGACTGGCTACACCTTC. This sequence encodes CASSQETGQTGYTF.

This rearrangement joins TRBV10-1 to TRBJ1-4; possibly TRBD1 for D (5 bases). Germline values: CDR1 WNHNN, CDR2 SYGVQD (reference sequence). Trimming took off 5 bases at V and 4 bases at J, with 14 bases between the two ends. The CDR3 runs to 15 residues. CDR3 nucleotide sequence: TGCGCCAGCAGTAATGGGGGAGGGCATAATGAAAAACTGTTTTTT. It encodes CASSNGGGHNEKLFF.

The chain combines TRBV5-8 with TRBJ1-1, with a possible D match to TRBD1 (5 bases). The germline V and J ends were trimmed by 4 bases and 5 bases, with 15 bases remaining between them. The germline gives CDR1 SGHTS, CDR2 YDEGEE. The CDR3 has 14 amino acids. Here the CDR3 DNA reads TGTGCCAGCAGCGGCGGGGCTAGGAAAACTGAAGCTTTCTTT. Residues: CASSGGARKTEAFF.

The CDR3 loop is CASSYRLAGGTDTQYF. CDR3 nucleotide sequence: TGTGCCAGCAGCTACCGACTAGCGGGGGGCACAGATACGCAGTATTTT. V gene TRBV13 combines with J gene TRBJ2-3, with 12 positions matching TRBD2. This CDR3 region has 16 residues. CDR1 PRHDT and CDR2 FYEKMQ come from the germline V gene (reference sequence). V shed 4 bases, J shed 1 base, and the junction held 3 bases outside the gene matches. Looking up the rest from reference TRBV13 and TRBJ2-3 gives the full variable domain: AAGVIQSPRHLIKEKRETATLKCYPIPRHDTVYWYQQGPGQDPQFLISFYEKMQSDKGSIPDRFSAQQFSDYHSELNMSSLELGDSALYFCASSYRLAGGTDTQYFGPGTRLTVL.

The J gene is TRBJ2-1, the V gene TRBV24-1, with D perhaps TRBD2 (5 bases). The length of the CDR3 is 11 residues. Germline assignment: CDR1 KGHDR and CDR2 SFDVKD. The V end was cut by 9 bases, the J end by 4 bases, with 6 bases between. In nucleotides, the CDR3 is TGTGCCACCCGGGATTACAATGAGCAGTTCTTC. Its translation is CATRDYNEQFF.

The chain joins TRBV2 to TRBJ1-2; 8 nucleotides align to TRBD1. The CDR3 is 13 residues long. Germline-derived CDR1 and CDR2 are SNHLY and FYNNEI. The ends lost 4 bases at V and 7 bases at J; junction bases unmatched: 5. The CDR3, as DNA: TGTGCCAGCAGTGGTTGGACAGGGAGTGGCTACACCTTC. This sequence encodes CASSGWTGSGYTF.

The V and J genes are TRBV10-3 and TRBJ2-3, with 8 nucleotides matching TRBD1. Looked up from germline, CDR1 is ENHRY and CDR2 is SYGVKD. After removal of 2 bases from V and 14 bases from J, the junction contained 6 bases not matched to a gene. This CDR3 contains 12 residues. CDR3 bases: TGTGCCATCAGTGAGCCGGACAGGGCCGGGTATTTT. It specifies CAISEPDRAGYF.

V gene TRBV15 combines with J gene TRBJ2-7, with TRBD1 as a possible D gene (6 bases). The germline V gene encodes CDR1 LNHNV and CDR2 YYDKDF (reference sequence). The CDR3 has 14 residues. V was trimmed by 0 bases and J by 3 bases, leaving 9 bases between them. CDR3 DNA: TGTGCCACCAGCAGAGATCCGACAGGCTACGAGCAGTACTTC. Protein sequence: CATSRDPTGYEQYF.

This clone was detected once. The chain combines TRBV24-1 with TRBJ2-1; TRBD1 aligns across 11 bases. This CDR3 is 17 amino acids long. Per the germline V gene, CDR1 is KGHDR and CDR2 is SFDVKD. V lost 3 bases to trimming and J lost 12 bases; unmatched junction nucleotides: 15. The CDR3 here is CATSDPRTGGDESVQFF. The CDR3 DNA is TGTGCCACCAGTGATCCCCGGACAGGGGGCGACGAGTCGGTGCAGTTCTTC.